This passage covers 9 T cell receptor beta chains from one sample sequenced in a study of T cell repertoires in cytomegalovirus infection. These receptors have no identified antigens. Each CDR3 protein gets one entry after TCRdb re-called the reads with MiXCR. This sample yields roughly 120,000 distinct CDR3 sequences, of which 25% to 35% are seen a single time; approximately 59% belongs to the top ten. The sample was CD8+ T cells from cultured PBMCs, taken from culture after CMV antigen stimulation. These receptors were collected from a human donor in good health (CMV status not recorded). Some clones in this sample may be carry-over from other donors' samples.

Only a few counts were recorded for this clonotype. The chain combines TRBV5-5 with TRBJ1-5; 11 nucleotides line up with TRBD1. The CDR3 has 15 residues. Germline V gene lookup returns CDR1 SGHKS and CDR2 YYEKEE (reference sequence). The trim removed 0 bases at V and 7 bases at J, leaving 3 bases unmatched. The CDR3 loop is CASSLAGTGGQPQHF. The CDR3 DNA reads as TGTGCCAGCAGCTTGGCTGGGACAGGGGGACAGCCCCAGCATTTT. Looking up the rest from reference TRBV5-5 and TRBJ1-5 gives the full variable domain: DAGVTQSPTHLIKTRGQQVTLRCSPISGHKSVSWYQQVLGQGPQFIFQYYEKEERGRGNFPDRFSARQFPNYSSELNVNALLLGDSALYLCASSLAGTGGQPQHFGDGTRLSIL.

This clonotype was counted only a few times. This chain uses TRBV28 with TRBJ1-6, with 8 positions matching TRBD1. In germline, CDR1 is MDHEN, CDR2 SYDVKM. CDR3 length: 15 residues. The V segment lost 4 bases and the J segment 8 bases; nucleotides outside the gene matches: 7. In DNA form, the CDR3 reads TGTGCCAGCAGTTCAGGACAGGGAGTCCATTCACCCCTCCACTTT. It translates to CASSSGQGVHSPLHF.

The CDR3: CASSLIGRGGDRTDTQYF. As DNA, the CDR3 is TGTGCCAGCAGCTTAATTGGACGGGGAGGGGATCGCACAGATACGCAGTATTTT. V usage is TRBV7-6 and J usage is TRBJ2-3; 7 nucleotides match TRBD2. Germline V CDR1 and CDR2: SGHVS, FNYEAQ. The length of the CDR3 is 18 residues. Trimming took 2 bases from V and 1 from J; bases not matched to a gene: 12.

The CDR3 region is CASSLDSAEAFF. As DNA, the CDR3 is TGTGCCAGCAGCTTGGACAGTGCCGAAGCTTTCTTT. The V gene is TRBV7-2, the J gene TRBJ1-1; weak D call: TRBD1 (6 bases). CDR3 size: 12 residues. V shed 3 bases and J shed 8 bases, with 10 bases lying between them. CDR1 is SGHTA and CDR2 is FQGNSA in the germline V gene.

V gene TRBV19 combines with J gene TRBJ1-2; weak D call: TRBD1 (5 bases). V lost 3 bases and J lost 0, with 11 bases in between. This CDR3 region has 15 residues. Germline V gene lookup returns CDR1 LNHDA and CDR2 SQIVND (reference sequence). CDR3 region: CASSIIGTANYGYTF. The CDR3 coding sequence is TGTGCCAGTAGTATCATCGGGACGGCTAACTATGGCTACACCTTC. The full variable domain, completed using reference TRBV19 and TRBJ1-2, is DGGITQSPKYLFRKEGQNVTLSCEQNLNHDAMYWYRQDPGQGLRLIYYSQIVNDFQKGDIAEGYSVSREKKESFPLTVTSAQKNPTAFYLCASSIIGTANYGYTFGSGTRLTVV.

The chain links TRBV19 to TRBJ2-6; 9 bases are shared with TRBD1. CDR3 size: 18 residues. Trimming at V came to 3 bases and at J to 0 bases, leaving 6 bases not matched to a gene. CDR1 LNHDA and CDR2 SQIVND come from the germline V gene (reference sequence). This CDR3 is CASSIRQGGGSGANVLTF. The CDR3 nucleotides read TGTGCCAGTAGTATTCGACAGGGGGGAGGCTCTGGGGCCAACGTCCTGACTTTC.

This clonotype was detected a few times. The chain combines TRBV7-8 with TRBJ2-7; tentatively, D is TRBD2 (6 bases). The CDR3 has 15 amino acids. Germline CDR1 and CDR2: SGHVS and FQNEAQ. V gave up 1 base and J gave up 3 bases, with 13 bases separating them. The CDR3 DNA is TGTGCCAGCAGCTTAGTCGGCGGGGTTAACTACGAGCAGTACTTC. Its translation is CASSLVGGVNYEQYF.

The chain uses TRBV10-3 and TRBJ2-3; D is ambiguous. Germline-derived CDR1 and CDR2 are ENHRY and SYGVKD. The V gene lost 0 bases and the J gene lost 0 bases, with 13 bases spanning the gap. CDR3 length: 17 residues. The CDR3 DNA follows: TGTGCCATCAGTGAGTCGACCGGGCGGATTAGCACAGATACGCAGTATTTT. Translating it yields CAISESTGRISTDTQYF.

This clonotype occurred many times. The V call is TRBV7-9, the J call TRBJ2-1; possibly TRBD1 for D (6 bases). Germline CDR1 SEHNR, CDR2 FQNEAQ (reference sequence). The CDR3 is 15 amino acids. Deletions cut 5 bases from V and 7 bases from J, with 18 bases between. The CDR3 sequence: CASSGVGAQNNEQFF. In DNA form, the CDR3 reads TGTGCCAGCAGCGGGGTGGGGGCCCAAAATAATGAGCAGTTCTTC.